This T cell receptor beta chain stems from a study of blood T cell repertoires in COVID-19. Study-level information: PBMCs, B-cell-depleted T cells, or T cells were the source of the cDNA or gDNA that made up the material.

The protocol was immunoSEQ multiplex PCR, while the TCRdb copy is restricted to in-frame clones and leaves out a portion. The table lists about 9,000 clones, approximately 86% of them singletons. From germline, CDR1 is KGHDR and CDR2 SFDVKD. The CDR3 covers 14 residues. V gave up 4 bases and J gave up 0 bases, with 9 bases separating them. This receptor was obtained from a human donor with active COVID-19. The donor label of this sample is uncertain. This rearrangement joins TRBV24-1 to TRBJ2-7; possibly TRBD2 for D (6 bases). Material for sequencing was peripheral blood. The CDR3 DNA sequence: TGTGCCACCAGTGAGGAGGGGAGCTCCTACGAGCAGTACTTC. It specifies CATSEEGSSYEQYF.